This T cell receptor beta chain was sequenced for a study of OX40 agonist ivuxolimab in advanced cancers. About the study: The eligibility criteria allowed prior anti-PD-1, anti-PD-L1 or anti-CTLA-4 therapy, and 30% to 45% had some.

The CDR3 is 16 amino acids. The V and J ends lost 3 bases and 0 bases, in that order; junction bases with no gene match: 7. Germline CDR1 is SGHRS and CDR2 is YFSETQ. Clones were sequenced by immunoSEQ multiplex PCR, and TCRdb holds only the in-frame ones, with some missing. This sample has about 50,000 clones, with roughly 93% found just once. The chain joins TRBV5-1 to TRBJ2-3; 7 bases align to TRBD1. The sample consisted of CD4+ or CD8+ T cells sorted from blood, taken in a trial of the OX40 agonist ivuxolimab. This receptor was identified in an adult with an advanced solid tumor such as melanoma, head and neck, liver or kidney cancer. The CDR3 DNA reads TGCGCCAGCAGCTCTATAGGGGGCCCGAGCACAGATACGCAGTATTTT. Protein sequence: CASSSIGGPSTDTQYF.